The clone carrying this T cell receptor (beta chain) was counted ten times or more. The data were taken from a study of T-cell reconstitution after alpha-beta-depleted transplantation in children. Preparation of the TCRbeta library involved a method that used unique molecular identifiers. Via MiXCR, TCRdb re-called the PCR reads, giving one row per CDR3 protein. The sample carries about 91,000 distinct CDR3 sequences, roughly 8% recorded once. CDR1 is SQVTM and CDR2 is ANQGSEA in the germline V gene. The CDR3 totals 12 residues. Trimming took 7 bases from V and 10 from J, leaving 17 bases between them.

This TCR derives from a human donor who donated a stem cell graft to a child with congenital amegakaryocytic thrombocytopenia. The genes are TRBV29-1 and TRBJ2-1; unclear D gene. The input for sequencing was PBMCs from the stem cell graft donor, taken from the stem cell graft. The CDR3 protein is CSGAQDIREQFF. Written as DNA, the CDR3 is TGCAGCGGAGCCCAAGACATTCGGGAGCAGTTCTTC.